These 19 T cell receptor beta chains originate from one sample sequenced in a study of T cells in Graves' hyperthyroidism and ophthalmopathy. The source material, RNA transcripts, was used to amplify TCR beta CDR3 regions. TCR CDR3 regions were first amplified by RT-PCR with HTBI primers. TCRdb reanalysed the multiplex PCR reads using MiXCR and keeps one entry per CDR3 protein. Here the sample spans a few hundred thousand distinct CDR3 sequences, around 18% being singletons. Sequencing was carried out using blood. The receptors derive from a man aged 18 to 35 with Graves' ophthalmopathy.

This clonotype was observed at least ten times. The chain couples TRBV27 to TRBJ1-1, with a possible D match to TRBD1 (6 bases). This CDR3 comprises 12 residues. The germline V and J ends were trimmed by 5 bases and 7 bases, with 11 bases remaining between them. Germline V gene sequence: CDR1 MNHEY, CDR2 SMNVEV (reference sequence). The CDR3 sequence is CASSQGRGEAFF. The CDR3 nucleotides read TGTGCCAGCAGTCAGGGGCGGGGTGAAGCTTTCTTT.

Many counts were recorded for this clonotype. The gene calls are TRBV7-2 and TRBJ2-7; the match to TRBD1 covers 9 bases. Germline V CDR1 and CDR2: SGHTA, FQGNSA. This CDR3 region has 13 residues. V lost 5 bases, J lost 7 bases, and 6 bases stayed unmatched. DNA for the CDR3: TGTGCCAGCAGCATACAGGGGGCGCGTGAGCAGTACTTC. This codes for CASSIQGAREQYF.

This rearrangement joins TRBV20-1 to TRBJ2-7; 7 bases map to TRBD2. The V gene's germline CDR1 is DFQATT and CDR2 SNEGSKA (reference sequence). The length of the CDR3 is 12 residues. V trimming: 5 bases; J trimming: 3 bases; junction bases outside the gene matches: 4. CDR3 bases: TGCAGTGCTTTCGGACTAGTCTACGAGCAGTACTTC. The encoded protein is CSAFGLVYEQYF.

This clonotype has ten or more counts. The chain carries TRBV15 and TRBJ2-7; D is ambiguous. This CDR3 is built from 13 residues. With 0 bases removed from V and 3 bases from J, the gap between germline ends came to 6 bases. Germline lookup yields CDR1 LNHNV and CDR2 YYDKDF (reference sequence). The CDR3 sequence: CATSRDLNYEQYF. As DNA, the CDR3 is TGTGCCACCAGCAGAGATTTGAACTACGAGCAGTACTTC.

The V call is TRBV29-1, the J call TRBJ2-7; 9 bases agree with TRBD1. The CDR3 runs to 14 residues. V shed 7 bases, J shed 6 bases, and the junction held 13 bases outside the gene matches. Germline V gene data show CDR1 as SQVTM and CDR2 as ANQGSEA. CDR3 protein: CSAGAGTGWGEQYF. In nucleotides, the CDR3 is TGCAGCGCAGGTGCCGGGACAGGGTGGGGCGAGCAGTACTTC.

The sample holds many counts of this clonotype. This chain connects TRBV18 to TRBJ1-5; no reliable D call. V lost 0 bases, J lost 7 bases, and 7 bases lay in between. The CDR3 loop spans 13 amino acids. In germline, CDR1 is KGHSH, CDR2 LQKENI. The CDR3 here is CASSPPSMQPQHF. The CDR3 region has the DNA TGTGCCAGCTCACCACCGTCGATGCAGCCCCAGCATTTT.

The rearrangement uses TRBV27 and TRBJ2-5; D might be TRBD1 (6 bases). The length of the CDR3 is 15 residues. Germline V gene sequence: CDR1 MNHEY, CDR2 SMNVEV (reference sequence). Trimming shortened V by 1 base and J by 4 bases, and 13 bases separated the two germline ends. The CDR3: CASSLYTGMGETQYF. CDR3 coding DNA: TGTGCCAGCAGTTTATACACAGGGATGGGAGAGACCCAGTACTTC.

This clonotype was detected ten times or more. This rearrangement joins TRBV27 to TRBJ2-2; no definite D call. V shed 7 bases and J shed 6 bases, with 15 bases lying between them. The CDR3 is made up of 14 amino acids. The germline V gene encodes CDR1 MNHEY and CDR2 SMNVEV (reference sequence). In nucleotides, the CDR3 is TGTGCCAGCACTGAAGGCAGCCGGCCCGGGGAGCTGTTTTTT. Its translation: CASTEGSRPGELFF.

V gene TRBV18 combines with J gene TRBJ1-2, with a tentative D call TRBD1 (5 bases). The V and J ends lost 0 bases and 3 bases respectively, with 8 bases between them. This CDR3 has 14 amino acids. Germline values: CDR1 KGHSH, CDR2 LQKENI. The CDR3 loop reads CASSPPAGYYGYTF. In DNA form, the CDR3 reads TGTGCCAGCTCACCACCTGCAGGGTACTATGGCTACACCTTC.

This clonotype was detected ten times or more. The gene calls are TRBV27 and TRBJ2-2; no definite D call. The CDR3 is made up of 15 amino acids. CDR1 is MNHEY and CDR2 is SMNVEV in the germline V gene (reference sequence). Deletions cut 6 bases from V and 6 bases from J, with 17 bases between. CDR3: CASRGQAINPGELFF. CDR3 nucleotides: TGTGCCAGCAGAGGGCAGGCCATAAACCCCGGGGAGCTGTTTTTT.

This clonotype was counted at least ten times. The chain has TRBV6-2 or TRBV6-3 and TRBJ1-6; D gene unclear. The CDR3 is 16 residues long. The germline V gene encodes CDR1 MNHEY and CDR2 SVGEGT. The V end was cut by 6 bases, the J end by 0 bases, with 12 bases between. The CDR3 coding sequence is TGTGCCAGCAGGGAACCCAGGAGCTCCTATAATTCACCCCTCCACTTT. It codes for CASREPRSSYNSPLHF.

A note on this clonotype: The junction departs from germline at one end; a sequencing error may be responsible. The chain recombines TRBV2 with TRBJ2-7; D call uncertain. CDR3 length: 13 residues. CDR1 is SNHLY and CDR2 is FYNNEI in the germline V gene. CDR3 amino acids: CATSYTSSYEQHF. Written as DNA, the CDR3 is TGTGCCACCTCCTACACGAGCTCCTACGAGCAGCACTTC.

This chain uses TRBV11-1 with TRBJ1-4; 11 nucleotides align to TRBD1. J lost 2 bases, V lost 5 bases, and 4 bases had no gene match. The CDR3 length is 16 residues. The germline V gene has CDR1 SGHAT and CDR2 FQDESV (reference sequence). CDR3 loop: CASSQGQGATNEKLFF. For the CDR3, the DNA is TGTGCCAGCAGCCAAGGACAGGGGGCGACTAATGAAAAACTGTTTTTT.

This clonotype has more than one count but fewer than ten. The CDR3 DNA sequence: TGTGCCAGCAGCGTAGCTACGGCAGGGGGCGAGGAAGAGACCCAGTACTTC. Amino acid sequence: CASSVATAGGEEETQYF. This chain joins TRBV9 and TRBJ2-5, with TRBD1 identical over 8 bases. The CDR3 extends over 17 amino acids. CDR1 is SGDLS and CDR2 is YYNGEE in the germline V gene. V was clipped by 0 bases and J by 3 bases; unmatched bases: 10.

In its sample, this clonotype was seen a few times. V and J are TRBV6-6 and TRBJ2-1, with a possible D match to TRBD2 (7 bases). V was clipped by 2 bases and J by 5 bases, with 16 bases between them. This CDR3 has 16 amino acids. Germline V lookup: CDR1 MNHNY, CDR2 SVGAGI (reference sequence). CDR3 DNA: TGTGCCAGCAGTTACACGGGGGGCGGGAACCACAATGAGCAGTTCTTC. Translated: CASSYTGGGNHNEQFF.

This chain joins TRBV13 and TRBJ2-2; TRBD1 is a possible D gene (6 bases). This CDR3 has 14 residues. Trimming pared 6 bases from V and 4 bases from J, leaving 12 bases between. Germline-derived CDR1 and CDR2 are PRHDT and FYEKMQ (reference sequence). This chain's CDR3 is CASRPRGFTGELFF. The DNA of the CDR3 is TGTGCCAGCAGACCCAGGGGCTTCACCGGGGAGCTGTTTTTT.

This chain uses TRBV3-1 with TRBJ1-4; D unclear. The CDR3 extends over 15 amino acids. Trimming left V 0 bases short and J 8 bases short, with 13 bases between. The germline gives CDR1 LGHDT, CDR2 YNNKEL (reference sequence). The CDR3 DNA follows: TGTGCCAGCAGCCAAGATAACCCTCCGGGAGAAAAACTGTTTTTT. Translated: CASSQDNPPGEKLFF. The complete variable domain, with remaining parts taken from reference TRBV3-1 and TRBJ1-4, reads DTAVSQTPKYLVTQMGNDKSIKCEQNLGHDTMYWYKQDSKKFLKIMFSYNNKELIINETVPNRFSPKSPDKAHLNLHINSLELGDSAVYFCASSQDNPPGEKLFFGSGTQLSVL.

Details on this clonotype: Sequence at one end of the junction differs from germline and may be a read error. V and J are TRBV6-1 and TRBJ2-1; TRBD2 might be the D (7 bases). This CDR3 region has 14 residues. Per germline, CDR1 MNHNS and CDR2 SASEGT. In DNA form, the CDR3 reads TGTGCCAGCAGTGGGGACGGGGGGCTCAATGAGCAGTCCTTC. Residues: CASSGDGGLNEQSF.

This clonotype has just a few counts. The rearrangement joins TRBV29-1 to TRBJ2-1; D is uncertain. V lost 4 bases and J lost 8, with 12 bases in between. Germline V lookup: CDR1 SQVTM, CDR2 ANQGSEA. The CDR3 loop spans 12 amino acids. CDR3 nucleotide sequence: TGCAGCGTTGTTAGGGTTGGTTATGAGCAGTTCTTC. Protein sequence: CSVVRVGYEQFF.